These 27 T cell receptor beta chains originate from one sample sequenced in a study of T cell clones after liver transplantation (dated by TCRdb to the late 2010s). The method behind the library was the immunoSEQ multiplex PCR assay. TCRdb's version of the immuneACCESS table is confined to in-frame rearrangements and falls short of the full clone set. An unresolved V gene accounts for under half of the shortfall where checked; the remainder is of unknown origin. The table for this sample lists tens of thousands of clones; about 93% of them were counted only once. The leading ten clones occupy approximately 26% of the sample. Here the sequenced sample was CD8+ T cells from blood, taken 12 months after liver transplant. The receptors here all came from a human patient who received a liver transplant. Donor T cells from the graft may be present among the T cells after a transplant.

CDR3 bases: TGTGCCAGCAGCTTAGGGGCGGTTGGTAGGTCTCAGCCCCAGCATTTT. Amino acids: CASSLGAVGRSQPQHF. This chain links TRBV13 with TRBJ1-5; D gene unclear. V was clipped by 0 bases and J by 6 bases, with 15 bases between them. The CDR3 sequence is 16 residues long. Germline V gene data show CDR1 as PRHDT and CDR2 as FYEKMQ (reference sequence).

The rearrangement links TRBV7-9 to TRBJ2-7, with D hard to call. The CDR3 is 12 residues long. Germline assignment: CDR1 SEHNR and CDR2 FQNEAQ (reference sequence). V dropped 5 bases and J dropped 3 bases, with 8 bases sitting between them. The CDR3 reads CASSRSSYEQYF. The CDR3 nucleotides read TGTGCCAGCAGCCGTTCTAGCTACGAGCAGTACTTC. Drawing the rest from reference TRBV7-9 and TRBJ2-7, the complete variable domain is DTGVSQNPRHKITKRGQNVTFRCDPISEHNRLYWYRQTLGQGPEFLTYFQNEAQLEKSRLLSDRFSAERPKGSFSTLEIQRTEQGDSAMYLCASSRSSYEQYFGPGTRLTVT.

The rearrangement joins TRBV30 to TRBJ2-7; D not certain. V gave up 1 base and J gave up 0 bases, with 10 bases separating them. The CDR3 is 14 residues long. CDR1 and CDR2 from the germline V gene are GTSNPN and SVGIG (reference sequence). CDR3 DNA sequence: TGTGCCTGGAGTGGGCCGGGCGGCTCCTACGAGCAGTACTTC. Translation: CAWSGPGGSYEQYF.

The chain joins TRBV4-1 to TRBJ2-7, with 9 bases aligning to TRBD2. The CDR3 runs to 16 residues. Germline CDR1 is MGHRA and CDR2 is YSYEKL. V lost 2 bases to trimming and J lost 6 bases; unmatched junction nucleotides: 11. The CDR3 DNA reads as TGCGCCAGCAGCCAAACATCCCCGGGACTAGCAATCGAGCAGTACTTC. This codes for CASSQTSPGLAIEQYF.

This chain joins TRBV2 and TRBJ1-5; TRBD1 might be the D (6 bases). This CDR3 is built from 18 residues. CDR1 is SNHLY, CDR2 FYNNEI, per germline. V was pared by 3 bases and J by 5 bases, with 23 bases between. CDR3 protein: CASSDPTGPRVVDQPQHF. Here the CDR3 DNA reads TGTGCCAGCAGTGACCCCACAGGGCCCAGGGTGGTTGATCAGCCCCAGCATTTT.

V gene TRBV7-9 combines with J gene TRBJ2-7, with D perhaps matching TRBD1 (6 bases). The ends were cut back, 5 bases at V and 5 bases at J, with 13 bases in the middle. There are 13 residues in the CDR3. Germline V gene data show CDR1 as SEHNR and CDR2 as FQNEAQ (reference sequence). The CDR3 DNA reads as TGTGCCAGCAGCCGGACAGACGCCCACGAGCAGTACTTC. This sequence encodes CASSRTDAHEQYF. The full variable domain, completed using reference TRBV7-9 and TRBJ2-7, is DTGVSQNPRHKITKRGQNVTFRCDPISEHNRLYWYRQTLGQGPEFLTYFQNEAQLEKSRLLSDRFSAERPKGSFSTLEIQRTEQGDSAMYLCASSRTDAHEQYFGPGTRLTVT.

In DNA, the CDR3 is TGTGCCAGCAGCCTGTCTTTACGCCGCACAGATACGCAGTATTTT. Residues: CASSLSLRRTDTQYF. The chain has TRBV14 and TRBJ2-3; D is unresolved. The V end lost 4 bases, the J end lost 1 base, and 12 bases lay between the germline ends. Germline values: CDR1 SGHDN, CDR2 FVKESK. The CDR3 extends over 15 amino acids.

The chain couples TRBV27 to TRBJ1-5, with 8 bases that match TRBD1. The CDR3 runs 16 residues. Per the germline V gene, CDR1 is MNHEY and CDR2 is SMNVEV (reference sequence). With 6 bases clipped from V and 2 bases from J, the junction kept 9 bases outside the gene matches. CDR3 coding DNA: TGTGCCAGCAGGCAGGGGGCTGGGTATGGCAATCAGCCCCAGCATTTT. Amino acid sequence: CASRQGAGYGNQPQHF.

J is TRBJ2-2 and V is TRBV29-1; 10 bases align to TRBD1. CDR3 length equals 14 residues. V was clipped by 2 bases and J by 7 bases; unmatched bases: 4. Germline V lookup: CDR1 SQVTM, CDR2 ANQGSEA. The CDR3 coding sequence is TGCAGCGTTGAAAAGGGGACAGGGGACGGGGAGCTGTTTTTT. This codes for CSVEKGTGDGELFF.

Concerning this clone itself: The sample holds other DNA sequences that translate to the same CDR3. The genes are TRBV9 and TRBJ2-3; TRBD2 is a possible D gene (6 bases). Germline V gene lookup returns CDR1 SGDLS and CDR2 YYNGEE. V lost 2 bases to trimming and J lost 0 bases, with 7 bases between them. The CDR3 loop spans 14 amino acids. CDR3 DNA: TGTGCCAGCAGCGTCGGGGGAAGCACAGATACGCAGTATTTT. Protein: CASSVGGSTDTQYF.

The V and J genes are TRBV27 and TRBJ2-7, with 10 bases that match TRBD1. CDR3 length: 15 residues. With 5 bases clipped from V and 6 bases from J, the junction kept 10 bases outside the gene matches. Germline CDR1 is MNHEY and CDR2 is SMNVEV (reference sequence). CDR3: CASSPGTGELSEQYF. DNA for the CDR3: TGTGCCAGCAGTCCCGGGACAGGGGAATTGAGCGAGCAGTACTTC.

V gene TRBV29-1 combines with J gene TRBJ2-1; D is ambiguous. This CDR3 is built from 13 residues. Trimming removed 4 bases at V and 5 bases at J, with 12 bases between. Germline values: CDR1 SQVTM, CDR2 ANQGSEA. CDR3 DNA: TGCAGCGTTGTTCTCCCTAACCACAATGAGCAGTTCTTC. It is translated as CSVVLPNHNEQFF.

This clone was seen only a few times. The chain is built from TRBV27 and TRBJ2-7, with 11 positions matching TRBD2. Trimming removed 2 bases from V and 4 bases from J; junction bases left unmatched: 7. The CDR3 spans 16 residues. Germline loops: CDR1 MNHEY, CDR2 SMNVEV (reference sequence). CDR3 sequence (DNA): TGTGCCAGCAGTTTAACCGGGACTAGCGGAAAATACGAGCAGTACTTC. Its translation: CASSLTGTSGKYEQYF.

The count of this clone is one. The chain links TRBV5-1 to TRBJ1-2; D might be TRBD1 (5 bases). CDR1 SGHRS and CDR2 YFSETQ come from the germline V gene. V lost 2 bases to trimming and J lost 3 bases, with 8 bases between them. CDR3 length equals 13 residues. The CDR3 reads CASSLARDYGYTF. The CDR3 nucleotides are TGCGCCAGCAGCTTAGCCAGGGACTATGGCTACACCTTC.

CDR3 region: CASSPTTLEDLVNTGELFF. The CDR3, as DNA: TGTGCCAGCAGCCCCACCACGTTAGAAGACTTGGTAAACACCGGGGAGCTGTTTTTT. The V gene is TRBV7-7, the J gene TRBJ2-2, with unresolved D. V lost 5 bases and J 2 bases, leaving 24 bases between the germline ends. The CDR3 has 19 amino acids. CDR1 is SSHAT, CDR2 FNYEAQ, per germline (reference sequence).

The chain uses TRBV27 and TRBJ2-5, with 7 positions matching TRBD1. CDR1 and CDR2 from the germline V gene are MNHEY and SMNVEV (reference sequence). V gave up 6 bases and J gave up 2 bases; unmatched junction bases: 3. The CDR3 runs 13 residues. The CDR3 sequence is CASRPGQQETQYF. Written as DNA, the CDR3 is TGTGCCAGCAGGCCGGGACAGCAAGAGACCCAGTACTTC.

This chain uses TRBV4-2 with TRBJ1-5, with D tentatively TRBD1 (5 bases). The CDR3 spans 15 residues. Per germline, CDR1 LGHNA and CDR2 YNFKEQ. V dropped 3 bases and J dropped 5 bases, with 14 bases sitting between them. The CDR3 sequence is CASSHGREGDQPQHF. CDR3 nucleotides: TGTGCCAGCAGCCATGGCAGGGAAGGGGATCAGCCCCAGCATTTT.

The chain recombines TRBV7-9 with TRBJ2-3; the D gene is possibly TRBD2 (5 bases). This CDR3 region has 18 residues. V lost 4 bases and J lost 4, with 24 bases in between. Germline V lookup: CDR1 SEHNR, CDR2 FQNEAQ (reference sequence). For the CDR3, the DNA is TGTGCCAGCAGCTCCGGCGGGTCCGGGTTTTTAGTTTCAGATACGCAGTATTTT. It yields the protein CASSSGGSGFLVSDTQYF.

The rearrangement links TRBV11-3 to TRBJ2-1; D might be TRBD2 (6 bases). V was cut by 4 bases and J by 5 bases, with 12 bases left in between. The V gene's germline CDR1 is SGHNT and CDR2 YENEEA. There are 14 residues in the CDR3. DNA of the CDR3: TGTGCCAGCAGCTCTGGGGGACTTAACAATGAGCAGTTCTTC. This translates into CASSSGGLNNEQFF.

The table lists this clone with a count of one. The chain uses TRBV15 and TRBJ1-4; D remains unclear. Germline CDR1 and CDR2: LNHNV and YYDKDF (reference sequence). The V end lost 1 base, the J end lost 0 bases, and 6 bases lay between the germline ends. The CDR3 covers 15 residues. CDR3 in DNA: TGTGCCACCAGCAGAGTACAAGCAACTAATGAAAAACTGTTTTTT. Amino acids: CATSRVQATNEKLFF.

Comment on this clone: One end of the junction varies from germline; a read error may be responsible. The chain recombines TRBV5-1 with TRBJ2-2, with D possibly being TRBD1 or TRBD2 (5 bases each). The CDR3 sequence is 16 residues long. Germline CDR1 SGHRS, CDR2 YFSETQ. CDR3 coding DNA: TGCGCCAGCAGTTTGGGAAGGCCGGGACACACCGGGGAGCTGTTTTTT. This translates into CASSLGRPGHTGELFF.

The chain recombines TRBV7-9 with TRBJ2-5, with TRBD2 identical over 14 bases. The J call may be faulty, since TRBJ2-7 better matches the DNA end. Germline CDR1 and CDR2: SEHNR and FQNEAQ (reference sequence). This CDR3 contains 15 residues. Here the CDR3 reads CASSPGLAGAYEQYF. As DNA, the CDR3 is TGTGCCAGCAGCCCGGGACTAGCGGGAGCTTACGAGCAGTACTTC.

The chain carries TRBV9 and TRBJ2-3; D is perhaps TRBD1 or TRBD2 (6 bases each). Trimming took 0 bases from V and 10 from J, leaving 15 bases between them. The CDR3 covers 14 residues. Looked up from germline, CDR1 is SGDLS and CDR2 is YYNGEE. The CDR3 here is CASSVVGGLRAQYF. For the CDR3, the DNA is TGTGCCAGCAGCGTAGTAGGGGGGCTGAGGGCGCAGTATTTT.

The chain combines TRBV11-2 with TRBJ2-3; 7 positions match TRBD2. Germline V lookup: CDR1 SGHAT, CDR2 FQNNGV. V dropped 4 bases and J dropped 2; count of bases not matched to a gene: 6. This CDR3 spans 15 amino acids. CDR3 DNA sequence: TGTGCCAGCAGCTCTTTAGCGGGTTACACAGATACGCAGTATTTT. Its protein is CASSSLAGYTDTQYF.

The chain is built from TRBV28 and TRBJ1-1; D ambiguous. Germline CDR1 reads MDHEN; CDR2 reads SYDVKM. The V end was cut by 3 bases, the J end by 3 bases, with 11 bases between. CDR3 size: 14 residues. The CDR3 bases are TGTGCCAGCAGTTTGCGAAGGAGTGACACTGAAGCTTTCTTT. It encodes CASSLRRSDTEAFF.

The V and J genes are TRBV10-3 and TRBJ2-7; D is perhaps TRBD2 (5 bases). CDR3 length equals 14 residues. The germline gives CDR1 ENHRY, CDR2 SYGVKD. V was shortened by 6 bases and J by 6 bases, with 18 bases between the two germline ends. The DNA of the CDR3 is TGTGCCATCAGCCTAGCTAAGGCGACGGGCGAGCAGTACTTC. It encodes CAISLAKATGEQYF.

V gene TRBV29-1 combines with J gene TRBJ2-1; 7 bases agree with TRBD2. Looked up from germline, CDR1 is SQVTM and CDR2 is ANQGSEA. CDR3 length equals 12 residues. Trimming at V came to 8 bases and at J to 5 bases, leaving 6 bases not matched to a gene. CDR3 nucleotides: TGCAGCAGCACCGGGACTAACAATGAGCAGTTCTTC. Encoded protein: CSSTGTNNEQFF.